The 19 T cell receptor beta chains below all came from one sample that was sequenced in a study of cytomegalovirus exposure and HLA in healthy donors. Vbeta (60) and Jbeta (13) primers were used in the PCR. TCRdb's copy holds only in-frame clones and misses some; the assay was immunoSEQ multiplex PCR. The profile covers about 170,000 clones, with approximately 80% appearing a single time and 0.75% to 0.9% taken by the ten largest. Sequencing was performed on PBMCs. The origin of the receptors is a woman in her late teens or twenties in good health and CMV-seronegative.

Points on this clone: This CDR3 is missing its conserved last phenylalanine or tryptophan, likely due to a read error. The CDR3 sequence: CASSAEQGYEQYL. CDR3 DNA: TGTGCCAGCAGTGCGGAGCAGGGATACGAGCAGTACCTC. The rearrangement joins TRBV6-4 to TRBJ2-7; TRBD1 might be the D (5 bases). Trimming pared 4 bases from V and 4 bases from J, leaving 11 bases between. This CDR3 spans 13 amino acids. Per the germline V gene, CDR1 is MRHNA and CDR2 is SNTAGT.

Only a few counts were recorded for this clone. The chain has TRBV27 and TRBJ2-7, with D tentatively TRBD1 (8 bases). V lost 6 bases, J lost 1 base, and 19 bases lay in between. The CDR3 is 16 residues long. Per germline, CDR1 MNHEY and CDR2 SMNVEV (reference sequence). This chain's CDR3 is CASRLTGEGYSYEQYF. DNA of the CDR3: TGTGCCAGCAGGCTGACAGGGGAGGGATATTCCTACGAGCAGTACTTC.

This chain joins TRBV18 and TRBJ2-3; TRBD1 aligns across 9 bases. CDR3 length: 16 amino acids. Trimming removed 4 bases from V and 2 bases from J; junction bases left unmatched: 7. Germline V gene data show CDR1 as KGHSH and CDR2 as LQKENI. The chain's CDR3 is CASSLQGATATDTQYF. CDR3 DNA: TGTGCCAGCTCACTACAGGGGGCCACAGCCACAGATACGCAGTATTTT.

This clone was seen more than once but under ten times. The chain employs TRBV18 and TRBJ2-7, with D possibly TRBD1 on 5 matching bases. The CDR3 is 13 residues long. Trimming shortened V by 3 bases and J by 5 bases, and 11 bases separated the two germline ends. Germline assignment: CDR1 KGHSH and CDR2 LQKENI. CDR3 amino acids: CASSPGGADEQYF. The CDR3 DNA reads TGTGCCAGCTCACCCGGTGGGGCTGACGAGCAGTACTTC. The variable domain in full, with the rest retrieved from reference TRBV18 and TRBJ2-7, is NAGVMQNPRHLVRRRGQEARLRCSPMKGHSHVYWYRQLPEEGLKFMVYLQKENIIDESGMPKERFSAEFPKEGPSILRIQQVVRGDSAAYFCASSPGGADEQYFGPGTRLTVT.

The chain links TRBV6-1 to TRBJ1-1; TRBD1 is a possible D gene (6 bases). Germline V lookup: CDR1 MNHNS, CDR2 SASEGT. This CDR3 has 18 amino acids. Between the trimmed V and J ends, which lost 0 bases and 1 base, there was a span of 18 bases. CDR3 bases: TGTGCCAGCAGTGAAGCTGTCAGGGGAGCCAATGGGAACACTGAAGCTTTCTTT. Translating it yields CASSEAVRGANGNTEAFF.

The CDR3 sequence is CASSSTGGGPNEQFF. CDR3 DNA sequence: TGCGCCAGCAGCAGTACAGGGGGGGGACCCAATGAGCAGTTCTTC. The chain joins TRBV5-1 to TRBJ2-1, with a tentative D call TRBD1 (8 bases). Germline-derived CDR1 and CDR2 are SGHRS and YFSETQ. CDR3 size: 15 residues. Trimming removed 4 bases at V and 6 bases at J, with 17 bases between.

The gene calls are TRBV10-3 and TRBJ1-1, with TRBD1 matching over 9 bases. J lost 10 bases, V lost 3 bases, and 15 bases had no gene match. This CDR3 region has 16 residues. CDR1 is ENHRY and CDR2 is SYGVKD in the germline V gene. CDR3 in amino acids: CAISDQRSTGQGGAFF. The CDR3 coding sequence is TGTGCCATCAGTGATCAAAGATCCACGGGACAGGGTGGAGCTTTCTTT.

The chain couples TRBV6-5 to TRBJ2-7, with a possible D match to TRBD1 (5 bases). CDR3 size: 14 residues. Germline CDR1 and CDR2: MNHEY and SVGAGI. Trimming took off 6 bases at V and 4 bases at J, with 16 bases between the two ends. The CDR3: CASSSLGLVYEQYF. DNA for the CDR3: TGTGCCAGCAGCTCCCTGGGGCTAGTTTACGAGCAGTACTTC.

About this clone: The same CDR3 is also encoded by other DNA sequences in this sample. CDR3 bases: TGCGCCAGCAGCGAGATCGGGGAACTCGGGAGGGCCTCGTACAATGAGCAGTTCTTC. It yields the protein CASSEIGELGRASYNEQFF. The rearrangement links TRBV10-2 to TRBJ2-1, with TRBD2 matching 8 bases. The V and J ends lost 6 bases and 4 bases, in that order; junction bases with no gene match: 20. Germline CDR1 is WSHSY and CDR2 is SAAADI. The CDR3 is 19 residues long.

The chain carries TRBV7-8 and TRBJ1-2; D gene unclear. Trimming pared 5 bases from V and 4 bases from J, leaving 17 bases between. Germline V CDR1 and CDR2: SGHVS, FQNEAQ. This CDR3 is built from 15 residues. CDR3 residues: CASSPSPNDIYGYTF. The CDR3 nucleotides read TGTGCCAGCAGCCCAAGCCCGAACGATATCTATGGCTACACCTTC.

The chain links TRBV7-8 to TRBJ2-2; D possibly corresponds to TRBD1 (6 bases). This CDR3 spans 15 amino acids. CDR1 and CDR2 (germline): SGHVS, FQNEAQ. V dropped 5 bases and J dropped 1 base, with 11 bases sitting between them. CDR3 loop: CASSHRALNTGELFF. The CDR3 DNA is TGTGCCAGCAGCCACAGGGCCCTGAACACCGGGGAGCTGTTTTTT.

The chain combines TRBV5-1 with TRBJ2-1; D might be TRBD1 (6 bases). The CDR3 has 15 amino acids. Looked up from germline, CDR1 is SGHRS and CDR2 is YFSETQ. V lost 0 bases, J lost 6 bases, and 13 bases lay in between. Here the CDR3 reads CASSLEPTTGNEQFF. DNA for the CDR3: TGCGCCAGCAGCTTGGAACCAACGACAGGCAATGAGCAGTTCTTC.

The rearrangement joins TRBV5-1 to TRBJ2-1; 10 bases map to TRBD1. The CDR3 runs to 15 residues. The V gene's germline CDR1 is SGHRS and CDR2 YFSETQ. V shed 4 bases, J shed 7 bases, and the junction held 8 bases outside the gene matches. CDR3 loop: CASSPRQGAGNEQFF. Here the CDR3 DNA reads TGCGCCAGCAGCCCACGACAGGGGGCAGGTAATGAGCAGTTCTTC.

The CDR3, as DNA: TGTGCCAGCAGCTTAATTGCTAGCGGGAGGGCCGTCTACAATGAGCAGTTCTTC. Its translation is CASSLIASGRAVYNEQFF. The rearrangement joins TRBV7-9 to TRBJ2-1; 12 bases match TRBD2. This CDR3 spans 18 amino acids. Germline V gives CDR1 SEHNR, CDR2 FQNEAQ (reference sequence). Trimming removed 2 bases from V and 3 bases from J; junction bases left unmatched: 8.

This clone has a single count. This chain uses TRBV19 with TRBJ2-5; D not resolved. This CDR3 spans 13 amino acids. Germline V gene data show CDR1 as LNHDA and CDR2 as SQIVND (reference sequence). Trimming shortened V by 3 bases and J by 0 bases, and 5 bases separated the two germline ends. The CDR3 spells CASSIVYQETQYF. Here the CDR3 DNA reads TGTGCCAGTAGTATTGTATACCAAGAGACCCAGTACTTC.

DNA of the CDR3: TGTGCCAGTAGTCGGGGCCCAGACAGGACTAATCAGCCCCAGCATTTT. It codes for CASSRGPDRTNQPQHF. The chain has TRBV19 and TRBJ1-5, with D maybe TRBD1 (6 bases). CDR1 and CDR2 (germline): LNHDA, SQIVND (reference sequence). Trimming pared 5 bases from V and 4 bases from J, leaving 18 bases between. The CDR3 loop spans 16 amino acids.

CDR3 in DNA: TGTGCCAGCAGCCCATCTGGGGCGGGAGGCCAAGAGACCCAGTACTTC. This sequence encodes CASSPSGAGGQETQYF. The chain links TRBV6-6 to TRBJ2-5; 8 bases line up with TRBD2. The germline V gene has CDR1 MNHNY and CDR2 SVGAGI (reference sequence). V lost 6 bases to trimming and J lost 1 base; unmatched junction nucleotides: 10. The CDR3 has 16 amino acids.

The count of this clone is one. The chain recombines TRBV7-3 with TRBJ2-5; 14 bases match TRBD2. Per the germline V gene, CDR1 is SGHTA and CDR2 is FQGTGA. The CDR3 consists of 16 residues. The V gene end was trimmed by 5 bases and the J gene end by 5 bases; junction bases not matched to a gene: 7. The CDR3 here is CASSPGTSGRGETQYF. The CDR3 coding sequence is TGTGCCAGCAGCCCGGGGACTAGCGGGAGAGGGGAGACCCAGTACTTC.

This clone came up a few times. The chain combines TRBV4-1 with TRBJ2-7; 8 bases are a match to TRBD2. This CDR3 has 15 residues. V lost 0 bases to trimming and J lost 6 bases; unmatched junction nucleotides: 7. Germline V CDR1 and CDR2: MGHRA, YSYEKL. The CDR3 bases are TGCGCCAGCAGCCAAGATCTTGGACTAGCCCGCGAGCAGTACTTC. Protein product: CASSQDLGLAREQYF.